This TCR beta chain was sequenced during a study of graft-versus-host responses after intestinal transplantation. Study in general: Recipients uniformly received anti-thymocyte globulin induction, followed by tacrolimus and steroids for approximately 3 years. Findings and limits, study-wide: GvH clones turned up in recipient marrow; some had shown up first in ileum or blood.

Points on this clone: Its antigen is not known.

CDR1 MGHDK and CDR2 SYGVNS come from the germline V gene. The CDR3 extends over 12 amino acids. Deletions cut 7 bases from V and 4 bases from J, with 10 bases between. The method was immunoSEQ multiplex PCR; TCRdb's version includes in-frame clones alone and lacks a portion of them. The table has over 70,000 clones, about 94% seen once; the top ten hold around 0.5%. The source is a human donor who received an intestinal transplant. The gene calls are TRBV25-1 and TRBJ1-2, with D possibly matching TRBD1 (5 bases). The input for sequencing was unstimulated CD8+ T cells sorted from spleen or lymph node cells, taken before intestinal transplant. The CDR3 here is CASTGSSYGYTF. The CDR3, as DNA: TGTGCCAGCACAGGGAGTAGCTATGGCTACACCTTC.